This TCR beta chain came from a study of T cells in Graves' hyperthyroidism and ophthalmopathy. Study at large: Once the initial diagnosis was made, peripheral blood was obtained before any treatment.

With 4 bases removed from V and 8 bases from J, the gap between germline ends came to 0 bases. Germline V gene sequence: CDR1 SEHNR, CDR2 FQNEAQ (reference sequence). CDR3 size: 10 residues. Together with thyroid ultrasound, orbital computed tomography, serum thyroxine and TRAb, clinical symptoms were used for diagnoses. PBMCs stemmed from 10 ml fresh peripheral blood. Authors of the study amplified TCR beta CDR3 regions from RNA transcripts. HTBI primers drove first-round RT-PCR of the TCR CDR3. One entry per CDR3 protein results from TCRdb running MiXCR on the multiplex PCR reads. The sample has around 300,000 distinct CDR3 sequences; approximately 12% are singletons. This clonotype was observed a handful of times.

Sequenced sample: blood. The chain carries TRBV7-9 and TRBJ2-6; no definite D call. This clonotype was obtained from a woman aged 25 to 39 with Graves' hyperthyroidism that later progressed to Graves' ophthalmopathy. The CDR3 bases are TGTGCCAGCAGCTCCAACGTCCTGACTTTC. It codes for CASSSNVLTF.